This TCR beta chain appears in the sequencing data of a study of T cell clonotyping in hematopoietic cell transplantation. Findings and caveats of the study: Graft donor and pretransplant recipient Inverse Simpson Index values predicted broader posttransplant TCR diversity. Cells were unsorted, so CD4 and CD8 contributions were not separated. Pathologically expanded recipient clonotypes increased progressively from day 30 to day 180 as diversity fell.

This table comes from immunoSEQ multiplex PCR, and its TCRdb copy is limited to in-frame clones, with some not included. The sample yields around 6,500 clones, 87% seen once. Recipient blood drawn about 28 days pretransplant and days 30, 100, 180 after. With regard to this clone: The antigen is unknown.

With 7 bases clipped from V and 0 bases from J, the junction kept 2 bases outside the gene matches. Germline lookup yields CDR1 MDHEN and CDR2 SYDVKM. CDR3 length: 13 residues. The sequencing here drew on peripheral blood mononuclear cells, taken 100 days after allogeneic stem cell transplant. The clonotype originates from a female patient between 40 and 50 years old who had an allogeneic stem cell transplant from a related donor, so the T cells may come from the graft donor. Some clones in this sample may be carry-over from other donors' samples. The chain recombines TRBV28 with TRBJ2-7; TRBD2 matches 8 bases. The CDR3 sequence: CASTSGHSYEQYF. The CDR3 DNA reads as TGTGCCAGCACTAGCGGGCACTCCTACGAGCAGTACTTC.